Only a few counts were recorded for the clone carrying this TCR beta chain. One base away lies a much larger clone, so this may be a sequencing read error. Other DNA sequences in the sample encode the same CDR3. This sample stems from a study of T cell changes during pregnancy in multiple sclerosis. Generated by immunoSEQ multiplex PCR, the TCRdb table keeps only in-frame clones and is missing some. The sample has about 20,000 clones; 70% to 90% are singletons. This CDR3 region has 15 residues. Germline trimming cut 4 bases from V and 1 base from J; bases unmatched to any gene: 0. Germline V CDR1 and CDR2: MRHNA, SNTAGT.

This clonotype was sampled from a female donor in good health, enrolled as a control in a pregnancy study. Sample: CD8+ T cells from peripheral blood mononuclear cells, taken in the second trimester of pregnancy. This rearrangement joins TRBV6-4 to TRBJ2-3; TRBD2 aligns across 12 bases. The CDR3 reads CASSGTSGGTDTQYF. The CDR3 DNA reads TGTGCCAGCAGTGGGACTAGCGGGGGCACAGATACGCAGTATTTT.